This TCR beta chain was found in a study of blood T cell repertoires in COVID-19. Background on the study: From the United States, Italy and Spain came samples of acute and convalescent COVID-19. Sources were T cells, B-cell-depleted T cells, or PBMCs; the material itself was cDNA or gDNA.

The data were produced by immunoSEQ multiplex PCR, yet TCRdb's version contains in-frame clones alone and is incomplete. The sample has 250,000 to 350,000 clones; roughly 85% are singletons. Per the germline V gene, CDR1 is MNHEY and CDR2 is SVGAGI. The CDR3 sequence is 12 residues long. Trimming pared 4 bases from V and 6 bases from J, leaving 9 bases between. This clonotype originated in a woman aged 25-40 years who had recovered from COVID-19. The rearrangement uses TRBV6-5 and TRBJ1-2; TRBD1 is a possible D gene (5 bases). Source material: PBMCs or T cells enriched from blood (not recorded which). CDR3 region: CASSSGIDGYTF. The CDR3 DNA reads as TGTGCCAGCAGTTCAGGGATCGATGGCTACACCTTC.